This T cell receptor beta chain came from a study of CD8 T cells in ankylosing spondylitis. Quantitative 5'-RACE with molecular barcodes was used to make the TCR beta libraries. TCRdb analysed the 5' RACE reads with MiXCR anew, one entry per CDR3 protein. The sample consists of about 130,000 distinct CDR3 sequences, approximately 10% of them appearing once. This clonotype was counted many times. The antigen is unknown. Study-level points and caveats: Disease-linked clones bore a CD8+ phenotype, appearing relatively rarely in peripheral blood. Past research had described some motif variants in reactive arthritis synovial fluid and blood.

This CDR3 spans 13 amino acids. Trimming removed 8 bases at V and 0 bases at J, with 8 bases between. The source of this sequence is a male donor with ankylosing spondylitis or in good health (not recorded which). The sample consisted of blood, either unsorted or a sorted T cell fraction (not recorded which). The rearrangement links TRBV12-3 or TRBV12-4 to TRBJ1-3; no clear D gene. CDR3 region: CASATGSGNTIYF. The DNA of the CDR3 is TGTGCCAGCGCCACTGGCTCTGGAAACACCATATATTTT.